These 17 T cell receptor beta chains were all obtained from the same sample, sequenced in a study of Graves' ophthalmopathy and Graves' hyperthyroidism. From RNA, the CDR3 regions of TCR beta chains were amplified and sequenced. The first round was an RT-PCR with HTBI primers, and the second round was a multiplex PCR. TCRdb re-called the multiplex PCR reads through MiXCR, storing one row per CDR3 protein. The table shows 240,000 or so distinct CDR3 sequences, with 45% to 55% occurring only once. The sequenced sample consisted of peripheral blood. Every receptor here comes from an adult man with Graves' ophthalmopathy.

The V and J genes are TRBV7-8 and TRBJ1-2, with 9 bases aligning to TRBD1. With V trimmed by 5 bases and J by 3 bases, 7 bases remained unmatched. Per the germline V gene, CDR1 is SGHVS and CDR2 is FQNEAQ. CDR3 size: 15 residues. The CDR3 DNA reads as TGTGCCAGCAGCCCCGGGACAGGGATCGACTATGGCTACACCTTC. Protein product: CASSPGTGIDYGYTF.

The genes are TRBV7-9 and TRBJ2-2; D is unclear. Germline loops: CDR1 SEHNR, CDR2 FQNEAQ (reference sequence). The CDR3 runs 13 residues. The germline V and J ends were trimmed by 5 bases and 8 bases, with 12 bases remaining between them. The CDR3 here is CASSRPRRGELFF. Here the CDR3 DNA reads TGTGCCAGCAGCAGACCCAGGCGAGGGGAGCTGTTTTTT.

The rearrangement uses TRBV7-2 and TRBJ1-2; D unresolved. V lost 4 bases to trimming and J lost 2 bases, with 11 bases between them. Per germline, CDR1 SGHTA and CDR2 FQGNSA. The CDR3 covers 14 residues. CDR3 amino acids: CASSSFKGNYGYTF. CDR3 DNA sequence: TGTGCCAGCAGCTCATTTAAAGGGAACTATGGCTACACCTTC.

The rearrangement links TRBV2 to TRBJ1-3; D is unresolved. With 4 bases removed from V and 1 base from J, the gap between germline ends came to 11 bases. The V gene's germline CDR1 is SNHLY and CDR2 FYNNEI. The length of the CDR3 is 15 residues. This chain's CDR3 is CASSGTEPSGNTIYF. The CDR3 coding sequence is TGTGCCAGCAGTGGAACGGAGCCATCTGGAAACACCATATATTTT.

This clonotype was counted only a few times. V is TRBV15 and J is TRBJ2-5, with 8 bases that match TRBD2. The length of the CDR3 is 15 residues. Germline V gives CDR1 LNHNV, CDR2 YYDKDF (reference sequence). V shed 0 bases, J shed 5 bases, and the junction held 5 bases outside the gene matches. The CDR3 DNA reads TGTGCCACCAGCAGAGATAGCGGGGAGGGGGAGACCCAGTACTTC. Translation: CATSRDSGEGETQYF.

CDR3 DNA sequence: TGTGCCAGCAGTTCCAGGGTGGAGGAAGAGACCCAGTACTTC. This sequence encodes CASSSRVEEETQYF. The chain recombines TRBV7-9 with TRBJ2-5, with D perhaps TRBD1 or TRBD2 (5 bases each). The CDR3 is 14 residues long. The germline CDR1 and CDR2 sequences are SEHNR and FQNEAQ (reference sequence). Deletions cut 6 bases from V and 3 bases from J, with 14 bases between.

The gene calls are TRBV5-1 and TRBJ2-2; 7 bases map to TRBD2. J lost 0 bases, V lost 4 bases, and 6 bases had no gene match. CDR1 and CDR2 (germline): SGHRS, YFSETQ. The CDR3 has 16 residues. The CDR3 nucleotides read TGCGCCAGCAGCGAAGGCGGGGGACCGAACACCGGGGAGCTGTTTTTT. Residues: CASSEGGGPNTGELFF.

The CDR3 nucleotides are TGTGCCAGCCACACAGGGCTCTCCTACGAGCAGTACTTC. The encoded protein is CASHTGLSYEQYF. This chain joins TRBV5-8 and TRBJ2-7, with a possible D match to TRBD1 (6 bases). The CDR3 spans 13 residues. Trimming took off 7 bases at V and 0 bases at J, with 11 bases between the two ends. Germline loops: CDR1 SGHTS, CDR2 YDEGEE.

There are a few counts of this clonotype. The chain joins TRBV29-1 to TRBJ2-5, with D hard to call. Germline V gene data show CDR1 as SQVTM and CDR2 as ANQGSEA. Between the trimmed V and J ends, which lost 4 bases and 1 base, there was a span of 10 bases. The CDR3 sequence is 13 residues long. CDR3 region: CSVVVGFQETQYF. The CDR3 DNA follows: TGCAGCGTTGTGGTTGGATTCCAAGAGACCCAGTACTTC.

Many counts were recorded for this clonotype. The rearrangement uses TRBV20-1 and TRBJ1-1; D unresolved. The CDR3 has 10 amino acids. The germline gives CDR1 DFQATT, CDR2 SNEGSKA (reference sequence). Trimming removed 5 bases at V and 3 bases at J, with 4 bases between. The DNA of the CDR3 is TGCAGTGCTCCGGACACTGAAGCTTTCTTT. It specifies CSAPDTEAFF.

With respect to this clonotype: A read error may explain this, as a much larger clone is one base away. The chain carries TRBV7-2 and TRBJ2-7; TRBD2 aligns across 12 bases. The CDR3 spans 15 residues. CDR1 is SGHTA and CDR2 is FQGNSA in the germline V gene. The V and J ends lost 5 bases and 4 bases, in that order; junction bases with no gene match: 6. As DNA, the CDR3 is TGTGCCAGCAGCCCGGTGACTAGCGGGGGTTACGAGCAGTACTTC. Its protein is CASSPVTSGGYEQYF. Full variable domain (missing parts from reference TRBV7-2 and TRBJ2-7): GAGVSQSPSNKVTEKGKDVELRCDPISGHTALYWYRQSLGQGLEFLIYFQGNSAPDKSGLPSDRFSAERTGGSVSTLTIQRTQQEDSAVYLCASSPVTSGGYEQYFGPGTRLTVT.

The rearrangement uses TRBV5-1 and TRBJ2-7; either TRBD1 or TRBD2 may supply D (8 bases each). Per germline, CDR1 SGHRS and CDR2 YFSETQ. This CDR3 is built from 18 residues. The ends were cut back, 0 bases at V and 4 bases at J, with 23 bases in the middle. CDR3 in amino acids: CASSLAAVVAGQEYEQYF. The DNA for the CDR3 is TGCGCCAGCAGCTTGGCCGCGGTAGTAGCGGGACAGGAATACGAGCAGTACTTC.

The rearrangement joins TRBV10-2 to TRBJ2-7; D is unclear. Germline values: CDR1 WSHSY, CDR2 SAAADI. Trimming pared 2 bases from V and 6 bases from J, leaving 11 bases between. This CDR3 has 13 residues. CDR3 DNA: TGCGCCAGCAGTGAGGGCAGATTGTGCGAGCAGTACTTC. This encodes CASSEGRLCEQYF.

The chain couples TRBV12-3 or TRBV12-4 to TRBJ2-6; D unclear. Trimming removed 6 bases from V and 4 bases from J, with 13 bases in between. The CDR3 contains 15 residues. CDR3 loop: CASRLGVLGANVLTF. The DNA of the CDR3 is TGTGCCAGCAGGCTTGGGGTTTTGGGGGCCAACGTCCTGACTTTC.

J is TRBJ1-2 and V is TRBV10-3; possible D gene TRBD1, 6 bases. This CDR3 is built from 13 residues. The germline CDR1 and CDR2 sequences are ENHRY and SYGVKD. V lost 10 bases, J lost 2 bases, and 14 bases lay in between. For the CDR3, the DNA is TGTGCCACCACCGGAGGGGGGAACTATGGCTACACCTTC. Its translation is CATTGGGNYGYTF.

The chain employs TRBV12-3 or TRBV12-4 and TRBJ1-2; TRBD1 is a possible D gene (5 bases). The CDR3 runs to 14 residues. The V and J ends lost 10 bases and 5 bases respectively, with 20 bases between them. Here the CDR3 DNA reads TGTGCCAACAGGCGGGCCCTCGGGGTGTATGGCTACACCTTC. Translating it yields CANRRALGVYGYTF.

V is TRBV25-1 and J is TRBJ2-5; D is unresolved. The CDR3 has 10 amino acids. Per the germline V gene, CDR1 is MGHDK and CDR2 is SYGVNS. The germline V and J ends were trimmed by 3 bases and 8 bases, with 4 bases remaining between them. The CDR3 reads CASSEITQYF. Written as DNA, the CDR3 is TGTGCCAGCAGTGAGATTACCCAGTACTTC.